Listed here are 25 T cell receptor beta chains from one sample, sequenced in a study of cytomegalovirus exposure and HLA in healthy donors. Amplification used 60 Vbeta primers and 13 Jbeta primers. Sequenced by immunoSEQ multiplex PCR; TCRdb stores in-frame clones only, minus some. Here the sample table reports around 150,000 clones. Material for sequencing was PBMCs. The source of these receptors is a man aged 25 to 40 in good health and CMV-seronegative.

The V gene is TRBV5-8, the J gene TRBJ1-2, with D uncertain. V lost 1 base to trimming and J lost 4 bases, with 5 bases between them. The CDR3 is made up of 12 amino acids. CDR1 SGHTS and CDR2 YDEGEE come from the germline V gene. Written as DNA, the CDR3 is TGTGCCAGCAGCTTGCGGTCCTATGGCTACACCTTC. It encodes CASSLRSYGYTF.

The V call is TRBV28, the J call TRBJ2-7; 10 bases map to TRBD2. J was trimmed by 6 bases and V by 1 base; bases with no gene match: 12. The CDR3 sequence is 17 residues long. From germline, CDR1 is MDHEN and CDR2 SYDVKM. The CDR3 DNA reads TGTGCCAGCAGTTTATTGAGGATAGCGGGAGGAGCGTCCGAGCAGTACTTC. Amino acid sequence: CASSLLRIAGGASEQYF.

The V gene is TRBV5-1, the J gene TRBJ2-5, with TRBD1 matching 7 bases. CDR1 SGHRS and CDR2 YFSETQ come from the germline V gene. The CDR3 is made up of 14 amino acids. V trimming: 3 bases; J trimming: 7 bases; junction bases outside the gene matches: 9. CDR3 sequence: CASSSGTASRTQYF. CDR3 DNA: TGCGCCAGCAGCTCAGGGACAGCTTCGCGGACCCAGTACTTC.

The chain has TRBV7-9 and TRBJ2-1, with 8 bases lining up with TRBD2. The CDR3 is 14 residues long. Losses at the gene ends were 1 base for V and 16 bases for J; bases not matched to a gene: 12. Germline-derived CDR1 and CDR2 are SEHNR and FQNEAQ (reference sequence). In DNA, the CDR3 is TGTGCCAGCAGCTTAGATGTTAGCGGGACCCCGGAATTCTTC. It specifies CASSLDVSGTPEFF.

J is TRBJ2-5 and V is TRBV7-2, with 9 bases that match TRBD1. The J call could be wrong; TRBJ2-7 is a better fit for the DNA end. Germline V gene sequence: CDR1 SGHTA, CDR2 FQGNSA. This CDR3 has 14 residues. The CDR3 region has the DNA TGTGCCAGCAGCTACTACAGGGGGCTGTACGAGCAGTACTTC. Encoded protein: CASSYYRGLYEQYF.

This chain uses TRBV5-1 with TRBJ2-3, with D maybe TRBD1 (5 bases). This CDR3 contains 13 residues. Germline values: CDR1 SGHRS, CDR2 YFSETQ. The V end lost 0 bases, the J end lost 13 bases, and 15 bases lay between the germline ends. The DNA of the CDR3 is TGCGCCAGCAGCTTGGGGGGCCCCATTTTTGAGTATTTT. Amino acid sequence: CASSLGGPIFEYF.

The rearrangement joins TRBV27 to TRBJ1-1, with 7 nucleotides matching TRBD1. V shed 5 bases and J 5 bases; nucleotides not matched to a gene: 8. This CDR3 is 14 amino acids long. The V gene's germline CDR1 is MNHEY and CDR2 SMNVEV (reference sequence). The CDR3 sequence: CASSAWRGPTEAFF. In DNA form, the CDR3 reads TGTGCCAGCAGTGCCTGGAGGGGGCCTACTGAAGCTTTCTTT.

The chain combines TRBV5-1 with TRBJ2-1, with 9 bases that match TRBD2. This CDR3 has 19 amino acids. The J segment lost 4 bases and the V segment lost 0 bases, leaving 14 bases of the junction unmatched. CDR1 is SGHRS, CDR2 YFSETQ, per germline. The CDR3 loop is CASSLEGLAGKISYNEQFF. The DNA for the CDR3 is TGCGCCAGCAGCTTGGAAGGGCTAGCGGGAAAGATCTCATACAATGAGCAGTTCTTC.

The gene calls are TRBV10-3 and TRBJ2-1; weak D call: TRBD2 (6 bases). The germline V gene has CDR1 ENHRY and CDR2 SYGVKD. This CDR3 has 17 amino acids. Between the trimmed V and J ends, which lost 10 bases and 4 bases, there was a span of 26 bases. CDR3 DNA: TGTGCCACCGAGAGAGGGGAAACCGGGACTTCTTACAATGAGCAGTTCTTC. It translates to CATERGETGTSYNEQFF.

The chain is built from TRBV5-1 and TRBJ1-2; D is undetermined. This CDR3 contains 14 residues. V was cut by 5 bases and J by 2 bases, with 13 bases left in between. The germline V gene encodes CDR1 SGHRS and CDR2 YFSETQ. CDR3 protein: CASRPMTSNYGYTF. CDR3 DNA sequence: TGCGCCAGCAGACCAATGACAAGCAACTATGGCTACACCTTC.

This rearrangement joins TRBV18 to TRBJ2-7, with 8 bases lining up with TRBD1. After removal of 5 bases from V and 2 bases from J, the junction contained 5 bases not matched to a gene. CDR1 and CDR2 (germline): KGHSH, LQKENI. The CDR3 has 14 residues. The CDR3 here is CASSTQGQAYEQYF. The CDR3 DNA follows: TGTGCCAGCTCAACTCAGGGACAGGCCTACGAGCAGTACTTC.

V and J are TRBV7-2 and TRBJ2-3; TRBD2 agrees at 7 bases. The CDR3 has 15 amino acids. The V gene end was trimmed by 5 bases and the J gene end by 0 bases; junction bases not matched to a gene: 5. Germline CDR1 is SGHTA and CDR2 is FQGNSA. CDR3 region: CASSPGGRSTDTQYF. The CDR3 DNA reads as TGTGCCAGCAGCCCCGGCGGGAGAAGCACAGATACGCAGTATTTT. The full variable domain, with the rest looked up from reference TRBV7-2 and TRBJ2-3, is GAGVSQSPSNKVTEKGKDVELRCDPISGHTALYWYRQSLGQGLEFLIYFQGNSAPDKSGLPSDRFSAERTGGSVSTLTIQRTQQEDSAVYLCASSPGGRSTDTQYFGPGTRLTVL.

DNA of the CDR3: TGTGCCAGCAGCTTTGAAGCCGAGGCAGCCCAGCATTTT. Its translation is CASSFEAEAAQHF. The chain couples TRBV11-3 to TRBJ1-5; the D is unclear. V was shortened by 3 bases and J by 11 bases, with 14 bases between the two germline ends. This CDR3 spans 13 amino acids. CDR1 and CDR2 from the germline V gene are SGHNT and YENEEA.

About this clone itself: One end of the junction fails to match germline, which may point to a read error. The chain is built from TRBV7-8 and TRBJ2-1, with D possibly TRBD2 on 6 matching bases. This CDR3 contains 16 residues. CDR1 and CDR2 (germline): SGHVS, FQNEAQ. Here the CDR3 DNA reads TGTGCCAGCAACTTAAGGGTGGTAGCGGTGTACAATGAGCAGTTCTTC. Amino acids: CASNLRVVAVYNEQFF.

CDR3 sequence reads: CASRTSGSSYNEQFF. The CDR3 DNA follows: TGTGCCAGCAGAACTAGCGGAAGCTCCTACAATGAGCAGTTCTTC. The V gene is TRBV5-4, the J gene TRBJ2-1, with TRBD2 identical over 8 bases. The CDR3 has 15 amino acids. Germline values: CDR1 SGHNT, CDR2 YYREEE (reference sequence). V was clipped by 5 bases and J by 0 bases; unmatched bases: 4. The full variable domain, completed using reference TRBV5-4 and TRBJ2-1, is ETGVTQSPTHLIKTRGQQVTLRCSSQSGHNTVSWYQQALGQGPQFIFQYYREEENGRGNFPPRFSGLQFPNYSSELNVNALELDDSALYLCASRTSGSSYNEQFFGPGTRLTVL.

This chain links TRBV27 with TRBJ2-7, with TRBD1 as a possible D gene (5 bases). Trimming stripped 6 bases from V and 4 bases from J, with 16 bases between. The CDR3 consists of 14 residues. Germline V lookup: CDR1 MNHEY, CDR2 SMNVEV (reference sequence). Here the CDR3 reads CASRCPPRQYEQYF. CDR3 nucleotide sequence: TGTGCCAGCAGATGCCCTCCTCGACAGTACGAGCAGTACTTC.

The chain is built from TRBV19 and TRBJ2-5; 9 bases are shared with TRBD1. V shed 4 bases and J 5 bases; nucleotides not matched to a gene: 5. Germline CDR1 LNHDA, CDR2 SQIVND (reference sequence). The CDR3 spans 14 residues. The CDR3 is CASSSRDRVETQYF. CDR3 bases: TGTGCCAGTAGTAGCCGGGACAGGGTTGAGACCCAGTACTTC.

The V gene is TRBV7-9, the J gene TRBJ1-2; no reliable D call. Germline V CDR1 and CDR2: SEHNR, FQNEAQ (reference sequence). Trimming pared 3 bases from V and 4 bases from J, leaving 9 bases between. CDR3 length equals 13 residues. The chain's CDR3 is CASSFREIYGYTF. Written as DNA, the CDR3 is TGTGCCAGCAGCTTTCGGGAGATCTATGGCTACACCTTC.

The chain employs TRBV28 and TRBJ1-1, with no clear D. V dropped 7 bases and J dropped 7 bases, with 13 bases sitting between them. The germline gives CDR1 MDHEN, CDR2 SYDVKM. This CDR3 is 12 amino acids long. CDR3: CASTLNEVEAFF. In nucleotides, the CDR3 is TGTGCCAGCACCTTAAACGAGGTTGAAGCTTTCTTT.

This sequence joins TRBV6-1 and TRBJ2-5; no clear D. The CDR3 has 15 residues. Germline loops: CDR1 MNHNS, CDR2 SASEGT. Trimming pared 4 bases from V and 2 bases from J, leaving 14 bases between. In DNA, the CDR3 is TGTGCCAGCAGTGTGTCAAAGACGACACAAGAGACCCAGTACTTC. It yields the protein CASSVSKTTQETQYF.

V gene TRBV7-3 combines with J gene TRBJ2-3, with D maybe TRBD1 (6 bases). Trimming removed 5 bases at V and 6 bases at J, with 12 bases between. Germline V gene lookup returns CDR1 SGHTA and CDR2 FQGTGA. This CDR3 has 13 amino acids. DNA of the CDR3: TGTGCCAGCAGCGCCCAGGGGCAGGATACGCAGTATTTT. It translates to CASSAQGQDTQYF.

This chain uses TRBV4-1 with TRBJ2-5; TRBD2 matches 8 bases. CDR3 length: 15 residues. Trimming at V came to 3 bases and at J to 1 base, leaving 4 bases not matched to a gene. CDR1 is MGHRA and CDR2 is YSYEKL in the germline V gene. CDR3 loop: CASSHRLASQETQYF. CDR3 in DNA: TGCGCCAGCAGCCACAGACTAGCGAGCCAAGAGACCCAGTACTTC.

V usage is TRBV2 and J usage is TRBJ1-1; the D is unclear. The V end was cut by 2 bases, the J end by 1 base, with 5 bases between. CDR3 length: 13 amino acids. Germline CDR1 reads SNHLY; CDR2 reads FYNNEI. The CDR3 region has the DNA TGTGCCAGCAGTGAATGGCAGAACACTGAAGCTTTCTTT. Translation gives CASSEWQNTEAFF.

V usage is TRBV27 and J usage is TRBJ2-7, with 9 positions matching TRBD2. After removal of 7 bases from V and 7 bases from J, the junction contained 11 bases not matched to a gene. The CDR3 sequence is 14 residues long. CDR1 MNHEY and CDR2 SMNVEV come from the germline V gene (reference sequence). The chain's CDR3 is CASKWAGGPGEQYF. CDR3 nucleotides: TGTGCCAGCAAATGGGCGGGAGGGCCGGGGGAGCAGTACTTC.

V gene TRBV6-6 combines with J gene TRBJ2-5; 11 nucleotides align to TRBD2. V gave up 8 bases and J gave up 5 bases; unmatched junction bases: 10. From germline, CDR1 is MNHNY and CDR2 SVGAGI (reference sequence). The CDR3 totals 15 residues. In DNA, the CDR3 is TGTGCCAGCGGTGGGACTAGCGGATATGGGGAGACCCAGTACTTC. Translating it yields CASGGTSGYGETQYF.